This note documents a single T cell receptor beta chain sequence. Germline V gene lookup returns CDR1 SNHLY and CDR2 FYNNEI. V shed 7 bases and J 8 bases; nucleotides not matched to a gene: 9. The CDR3 spans 13 residues. This sample was taken from a study of blood T cell repertoires in COVID-19. About the study: Nucleic acid was either cDNA or gDNA, and it came from T cells, B-cell-depleted T cells, or PBMCs.

Authors' processing steps: For nucleated cells, counts were estimated from reference gene primer amplification. The assay was immunoSEQ multiplex PCR, and TCRdb's table has in-frame clones only and misses some. V and J calls and clone size come straight from that table; D and trimming were deduced from the DNA. Here the sample spans approximately 90,000 clones, around 80% being singletons. The sequence came from a woman over 75 with acute or convalescent COVID-19. The chain couples TRBV2 to TRBJ1-2, with 8 nucleotides matching TRBD1. The specimen was peripheral blood. The CDR3 DNA sequence: TGTGCCAGCACCATGGGACAGGCTGCCGGCTACACCTTC. This codes for CASTMGQAAGYTF.